The next 17 T cell receptor beta chains were all read from a single sample in a study of a mutant IDH1 vaccine in newly diagnosed glioma. Regarding time point: week 23, last vaccination. Alongside topical imiquimod, each dose of vaccine comprised 300 ug of mutant IDH1 20-mer peptide. No antigen is known for these receptors. Profiling relied on immunoSEQ multiplex PCR, and the TCRdb table lists in-frame clones only, not all of them. The table shows tens of thousands of clones, with around 86% occurring only once. Sample: PBMCs, taken from a glioma patient whose treatment included an IDH1 peptide vaccine. The receptor set was obtained from a man aged 40-50 years with glioma.

V gene TRBV6-5 combines with J gene TRBJ1-3, with unresolved D. V was cut by 7 bases and J by 2 bases, with 12 bases left in between. The CDR3 loop spans 14 amino acids. The germline V gene has CDR1 MNHEY and CDR2 SVGAGI. The CDR3 reads CASTKGSAGNTIYF. The DNA of the CDR3 is TGTGCCAGCACGAAGGGAAGCGCTGGAAACACCATATATTTT.

The sample holds one count of this clone. The chain joins TRBV7-2 to TRBJ2-1; 12 positions agree with TRBD2. Germline values: CDR1 SGHTA, CDR2 FQGNSA. CDR3 length: 15 amino acids. J was trimmed by 10 bases and V by 4 bases; bases with no gene match: 8. CDR3 in amino acids: CASSWRLAGEGEQFF. The DNA of the CDR3 is TGTGCCAGCAGCTGGCGACTAGCGGGAGAGGGAGAGCAGTTCTTC.

The gene calls are TRBV5-8 and TRBJ2-3, with 9 bases matching TRBD2. J lost 4 bases, V lost 4 bases, and 10 bases had no gene match. Germline CDR1 and CDR2: SGHTS and YDEGEE. CDR3 length: 16 amino acids. CDR3 residues: CASSPKGSGRSDTQYF. The CDR3 nucleotides are TGTGCCAGCAGCCCGAAGGGTAGCGGGAGATCAGATACGCAGTATTTT. Full variable domain (outside the CDR3, taken from reference TRBV5-8 and TRBJ2-3): EAGVTQSPTHLIKTRGQQATLRCSPISGHTSVYWYQQALGLGLQFLLWYDEGEERNRGNFPPRFSGRQFPNYSSELNVNALELEDSALYLCASSPKGSGRSDTQYFGPGTRLTVL.

The chain is built from TRBV19 and TRBJ2-1, with 11 nucleotides matching TRBD2. Germline V CDR1 and CDR2: LNHDA, SQIVND (reference sequence). The CDR3 extends over 14 amino acids. V dropped 6 bases and J dropped 3; count of bases not matched to a gene: 1. This CDR3 reads CASSGLAGYNEQFF. Written as DNA, the CDR3 is TGTGCCAGTAGCGGACTAGCGGGCTACAATGAGCAGTTCTTC.

The chain is built from TRBV6-6 and TRBJ2-1; TRBD2 agrees at 10 bases. Trimming at V came to 9 bases and at J to 4 bases, leaving 3 bases not matched to a gene. CDR1 is MNHNY and CDR2 is SVGAGI in the germline V gene (reference sequence). The CDR3 covers 13 residues. CDR3 protein: CASGTSAYNEQFF. The CDR3 bases are TGTGCCAGTGGGACTAGCGCTTACAATGAGCAGTTCTTC.

This chain links TRBV27 with TRBJ2-7; D perhaps matches TRBD2 (5 bases). The V end lost 8 bases, the J end lost 3 bases, and 20 bases lay between the germline ends. The V gene's germline CDR1 is MNHEY and CDR2 SMNVEV (reference sequence). The CDR3 extends over 15 amino acids. DNA for the CDR3: TGTGCCAGCGGTCGGACTGAGCCCCAGCACTACGAGCAGTACTTC. Translating it yields CASGRTEPQHYEQYF.

This sequence joins TRBV9 and TRBJ1-2; D is undetermined. Trimming shortened V by 1 base and J by 2 bases, and 12 bases separated the two germline ends. Germline lookup yields CDR1 SGDLS and CDR2 YYNGEE. The CDR3 length is 15 residues. For the CDR3, the DNA is TGTGCCAGCAGCGTAATTCCCGGCCCGAACTATGGCTACACCTTC. This codes for CASSVIPGPNYGYTF.

This clone was seen only once. The chain couples TRBV27 to TRBJ2-5; 12 nucleotides line up with TRBD2. V shed 5 bases and J 5 bases; nucleotides not matched to a gene: 9. CDR3 length: 16 amino acids. CDR1 MNHEY and CDR2 SMNVEV come from the germline V gene (reference sequence). The CDR3 region has the DNA TGTGCCAGCAGTCCCCGGGGACTAGCGGGTTTGGAGACCCAGTACTTC. Translating it yields CASSPRGLAGLETQYF.

This sequence joins TRBV6-6 and TRBJ2-7, with D hard to call. Trimming shortened V by 7 bases and J by 2 bases, and 15 bases separated the two germline ends. Germline CDR1 and CDR2: MNHNY and SVGAGI (reference sequence). CDR3 size: 14 residues. This CDR3 reads CASNTRTAPYEQYF. As DNA, the CDR3 is TGTGCCAGCAATACAAGGACGGCTCCCTACGAGCAGTACTTC.

In DNA, the CDR3 is TGTGCCAGCAGCCCCATAGTTGGAACCTACAATGAGCAGTTCTTC. It encodes CASSPIVGTYNEQFF. The V gene is TRBV6-5, the J gene TRBJ2-1; D is unresolved. Per germline, CDR1 MNHEY and CDR2 SVGAGI. V was shortened by 6 bases and J by 2 bases, with 14 bases between the two germline ends. The CDR3 has 15 amino acids.

The rearrangement joins TRBV6-6 to TRBJ2-3; TRBD1 or TRBD2 may be the D gene (6 bases each). Trimming took 8 bases from V and 0 from J, leaving 12 bases between them. CDR1 and CDR2 from the germline V gene are MNHNY and SVGAGI (reference sequence). This CDR3 spans 14 amino acids. CDR3 sequence (DNA): TGTGCCAGCGGAAGGGGGGCAAGCACAGATACGCAGTATTTT. Translated, it gives CASGRGASTDTQYF.

The V call is TRBV6-6, the J call TRBJ2-7, with TRBD1 as a possible D gene (5 bases). Deletions cut 0 bases from V and 7 bases from J, with 10 bases between. Germline V CDR1 and CDR2: MNHNY, SVGAGI (reference sequence). This CDR3 has 13 amino acids. The CDR3 protein is CASSYSPGWEQYF. CDR3 DNA sequence: TGTGCCAGCAGTTACTCCCCAGGGTGGGAGCAGTACTTC.

J is TRBJ2-7 and V is TRBV7-3; tentative D call: TRBD2 (5 bases). V lost 6 bases and J 6 bases, leaving 12 bases between the germline ends. Germline assignment: CDR1 SGHTA and CDR2 FQGTGA. CDR3 length equals 12 residues. CDR3 amino acids: CASSTQSGEQYF. For the CDR3, the DNA is TGTGCCAGCAGTACCCAGAGCGGCGAGCAGTACTTC.

This rearrangement joins TRBV7-6 to TRBJ2-3; D may be TRBD2 (5 bases). The CDR3 is 17 amino acids. V shed 1 base and J shed 2 bases, with 16 bases lying between them. From germline, CDR1 is SGHVS and CDR2 FNYEAQ. Here the CDR3 reads CASSLGLAISPTDTQYF. The CDR3 DNA follows: TGTGCCAGCAGCTTAGGTCTAGCCATAAGCCCCACAGATACGCAGTATTTT.

The chain carries TRBV21-1 and TRBJ1-5. TRBV21-1 is classified as a pseudogene. This CDR3 contains 16 residues. CDR3 loop: CASSKVRGVEWQPQHF. The CDR3 nucleotides read TGTGCCAGCAGCAAAGTCCGTGGGGTGGAGTGGCAGCCCCAGCATTTT.

The chain combines TRBV9 with TRBJ1-2, with D uncertain. CDR1 SGDLS and CDR2 YYNGEE come from the germline V gene. The CDR3 loop spans 15 amino acids. V dropped 0 bases and J dropped 8 bases, with 17 bases sitting between them. As DNA, the CDR3 is TGTGCCAGCAGCGTAGCCCACCCCCGGGTCTTCGGCTACACCTTC. Its protein is CASSVAHPRVFGYTF.

Remarks on this clone: One end of the junction does not line up with germline, which may come from a read error. The chain carries TRBV19 and TRBJ2-3; a possible D gene is TRBD2 (6 bases). Germline CDR1 is LNHDA and CDR2 is SQIVND (reference sequence). The CDR3 is 14 amino acids. The CDR3 bases are TGTGCTAGTAGGCCCGGGAGTACAACAGATACGCAGTATTTT. Translation: CASRPGSTTDTQYF.